The rows below give T cell receptor beta chains drawn from one sample of a study of shared clonotypes between healthy human individuals. TCRdb keeps only in-frame clones here, not all; method: immunoSEQ multiplex PCR. The sample carries about a million clones, less than 85% recorded once. What was sequenced was memory CD4+ T cells sorted from blood. The receptors come from a man aged 18 to 30 in good health. Both conserved end residues are part of each CDR3. Fields, in order: V gene, D gene, clone size, J gene, CDR3 protein, CDR3 DNA. A D gene is named only where the DNA matches it firmly. Clone sizes are given selectively: once, few, many, or a class where the clone is expanded.

TRBV7-9	TRBD2	many	TRBJ2-7	CASADWREGGQYF	TGTGCCAGCGCCGATTGGCGGGAGGGAGGGCAGTACTTC
TRBV6-5	TRBD1	once	TRBJ2-7	CASRSGDRAYEQYF	TGTGCCAGCAGATCGGGGGACAGGGCCTACGAGCAGTACTTC
TRBV7-2	TRBD1	-	TRBJ1-5	CASSSWTGGKEPQHF	TGTGCCAGCAGCTCCTGGACAGGGGGTAAGGAGCCCCAGCATTTT
TRBV6-6	TRBD1	-	TRBJ1-2	CASSKDRVAYGYTF	TGTGCCAGCAGCAAAGACAGGGTTGCGTACGGCTACACCTTC
TRBV7-2	-	-	TRBJ1-2	CASSFLSADGYTF	TGTGCCAGCAGCTTTCTTTCGGCCGATGGCTACACCTTC
TRBV6-6	-	-	TRBJ2-7	CASSFSSSYEQYF	TGTGCCAGCAGTTTCAGTTCTTCCTACGAGCAGTACTTC
TRBV5-1	TRBD1	-	TRBJ1-5	CASSSGTGHNQPQHF	TGCGCCAGCAGCTCCGGGACAGGCCACAATCAGCCCCAGCATTTT
TRBV4-1	-	few	TRBJ2-2	CASSQDPQGLFF	TGCGCCAGCAGCCAAGACCCCCAGGGGCTGTTTTTT
TRBV19	TRBD1	-	TRBJ1-3	CASSLHTGETGNTIYF	TGTGCCAGTAGTCTCCATACAGGGGAGACAGGAAACACCATATATTTT
TRBV5-1	TRBD1	-	TRBJ1-4	CASSQDRGGEKLFF	TGCGCCAGCAGCCAAGACAGGGGTGGTGAAAAACTGTTTTTT
TRBV28	-	-	TRBJ1-2	CASSTRPSYGYTF	TGTGCCAGCAGTACTCGGCCTAGCTATGGCTACACCTTC
TRBV5-8	-	-	TRBJ1-5	CASSLEGGNQPQHF	TGTGCCAGCAGCTTGGAGGGTGGTAATCAGCCCCAGCATTTT
TRBV7-2	TRBD2	-	TRBJ2-1	CASSLHGGSGNEQFF	TGTGCCAGCAGCTTACACGGCGGGAGCGGTAATGAGCAGTTCTTC
TRBV4-1	-	-	TRBJ2-3	CASSQPLRGSTDTQYF	TGCGCCAGCAGCCAACCCCTAAGGGGGAGCACAGATACGCAGTATTTT
TRBV10-2	TRBD2	few	TRBJ2-1	CASGGGTSGTNEQFF	TGCGCCAGCGGGGGCGGGACTAGCGGGACGAATGAGCAGTTCTTC
TRBV29-1	TRBD2	-	TRBJ2-7	CSVRAGGMTEQYF	TGCAGCGTGAGAGCGGGAGGGATGACCGAGCAGTACTTC
TRBV19	-	-	TRBJ1-1	CASRDTSRGNTEAFF	TGTGCCAGTAGAGACACGTCGAGGGGAAACACTGAAGCTTTCTTT
TRBV28	-	once	TRBJ1-2	CASRNPGNYGYTF	TGTGCCAGCAGGAACCCAGGGAACTATGGCTACACCTTC
TRBV7-9	-	once	TRBJ2-7	CASIPMGSGDYEQYF	TGTGCCAGCATCCCGATGGGTAGTGGGGACTACGAGCAGTACTTC
TRBV6-4	-	-	TRBJ2-3	CASSRVEGDTQYF	TGTGCCAGCAGCCGCGTCGAGGGAGATACGCAGTATTTT
TRBV6-1	TRBD2	-	TRBJ2-5	CASSVRLAGGPRETQYF	TGTGCCAGCAGTGTTAGGCTAGCGGGGGGGCCGCGGGAGACCCAGTACTTC
TRBV7-2	TRBD1	-	TRBJ1-2	CASSQGQATNYGYTF	TGTGCCAGCAGCCAAGGACAGGCGACAAACTATGGCTACACCTTC
TRBV5-1	-	-	TRBJ2-4	CASSLGPGENIQYF	TGCGCCAGCAGCCTCGGCCCCGGGGAAAACATTCAGTACTTC
TRBV9	TRBD1	-	TRBJ2-7	CASSVEGQEGYEQYF	TGTGCCAGCAGCGTAGAGGGACAGGAAGGGTACGAGCAGTACTTC
TRBV30	TRBD1	-	TRBJ1-2	CAWSQAGGRGYTF	TGTGCCTGGAGTCAGGCAGGGGGAAGGGGCTACACCTTC
TRBV5-1	TRBD2	-	TRBJ2-7	CASSLEASGGYEQYF	TGCGCCAGCAGCTTGGAGGCTAGCGGGGGATACGAGCAGTACTTC
TRBV10-3	-	few	TRBJ2-7	CATGTASYEQYF	TGTGCCACCGGGACGGCCTCCTACGAGCAGTACTTC
TRBV6-5	-	-	TRBJ2-7	CASSYRDNSYEQYF	TGTGCCAGCAGTTATCGGGACAACTCCTACGAGCAGTACTTC
TRBV5-1	-	-	TRBJ1-1	CASNQQLDTNTEAFF	TGCGCCAGCAACCAGCAGCTTGACACGAACACTGAAGCTTTCTTT
TRBV7-6	-	-	TRBJ2-5	CASSPNGQFQETQYF	TGTGCCAGCAGCCCAAACGGACAGTTCCAAGAGACCCAGTACTTC
TRBV5-1	TRBD2	-	TRBJ2-5	CASSPDSGKTQYF	TGCGCCAGCAGCCCAGACAGCGGGAAGACCCAGTACTTC
TRBV6-1	TRBD1	-	TRBJ2-7	CASSLAGGFYEQYF	TGTGCCAGCAGCTTGGCAGGGGGCTTCTACGAGCAGTACTTC
TRBV27	-	-	TRBJ2-7	CATRRGSSYEQYF	TGTGCCACCCGTCGCGGCAGCTCCTACGAGCAGTACTTC
TRBV2	-	-	TRBJ1-1	CASNLQGGTEAFF	TGTGCCAGCAACCTGCAAGGGGGCACTGAAGCTTTCTTT
TRBV7-9	-	few	TRBJ1-6	CASSLARPGSPLHF	TGTGCCAGCAGCTTAGCAAGGCCAGGGTCACCCCTCCACTTT
TRBV5-5	TRBD1	-	TRBJ1-1	CASSQTGDTEAFF	TGTGCCAGCAGCCAAACAGGGGACACTGAAGCTTTCTTT
TRBV5-1	-	-	TRBJ1-4	CASSLPDAPRASNEKLFF	TGCGCCAGCAGCTTGCCCGACGCTCCAAGAGCCTCTAATGAAAAACTGTTTTTT
TRBV27	-	-	TRBJ2-1	CASSSSHWFEGRSYNEQFF	TGTGCCAGCAGTTCATCCCATTGGTTTGAAGGGAGGTCCTACAATGAGCAGTTCTTC
TRBV28	-	-	TRBJ2-7	CASTPAPLDEQYF	TGTGCCAGCACCCCTGCCCCCCTCGACGAGCAGTACTTC
TRBV30	-	-	TRBJ1-5	CAWRGVGSDQPQHF	TGTGCCTGGAGGGGGGTGGGAAGTGATCAGCCCCAGCATTTT
TRBV30	-	-	TRBJ2-1	CAWSSNFHNEQFF	TGTGCCTGGAGCAGCAACTTCCACAATGAGCAGTTCTTC
TRBV7-9	-	-	TRBJ1-2	CASSRGENYGYTF	TGTGCCAGCAGCCGGGGAGAGAACTATGGCTACACCTTC
TRBV5-1	-	-	TRBJ2-2	CASSPEWGELFF	TGCGCCAGCAGCCCGGAGTGGGGGGAGCTGTTTTTT
TRBV2	-	few	TRBJ1-5	CASSEAYQGRQPQHF	TGTGCCAGCAGTGAAGCTTATCAGGGGCGGCAGCCCCAGCATTTT